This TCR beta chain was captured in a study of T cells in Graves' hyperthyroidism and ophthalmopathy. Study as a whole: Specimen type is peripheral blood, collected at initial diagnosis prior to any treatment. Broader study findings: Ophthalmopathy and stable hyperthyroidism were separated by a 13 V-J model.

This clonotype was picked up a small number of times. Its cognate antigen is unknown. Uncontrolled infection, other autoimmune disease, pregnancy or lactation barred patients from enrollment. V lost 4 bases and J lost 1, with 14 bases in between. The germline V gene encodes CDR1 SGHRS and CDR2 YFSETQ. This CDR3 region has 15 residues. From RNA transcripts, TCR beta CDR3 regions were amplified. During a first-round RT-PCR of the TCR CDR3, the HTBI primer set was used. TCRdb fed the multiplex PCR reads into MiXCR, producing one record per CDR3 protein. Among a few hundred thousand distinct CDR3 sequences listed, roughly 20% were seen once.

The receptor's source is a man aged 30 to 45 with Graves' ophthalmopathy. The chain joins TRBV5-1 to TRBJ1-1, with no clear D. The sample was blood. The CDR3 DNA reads TGCGCCAGCAGCACGACACCATCGGCGAACACTGAAGCTTTCTTT. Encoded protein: CASSTTPSANTEAFF.